The 3 T cell receptor beta chains below all came from one sample that was sequenced in a study of CD8+CD57+ T cells in acquired aplastic anemia. For CDR3 and TCR beta VDJ profiling, genomic DNA was the template used. TCRdb redid the calling of the reads with MiXCR, one entry per CDR3 protein. The sample includes some 150,000 distinct CDR3 sequences, around 50% of them seen just once. CD8+CD57+ cell expansion, shown by flow cytometry, had occurred in the patients selected for sequencing. The sequenced sample consisted of sorted CD4+, CD8+, or CD8+CD57+ T cells (not recorded which) from PBMCs. The receptors here all came from a human donor with aplastic anemia.

This clonotype occurred many times. The chain employs TRBV7-9 and TRBJ1-1; D ambiguous. Deletions cut 3 bases from V and 1 base from J, with 3 bases between. The CDR3 consists of 12 residues. CDR1 SEHNR and CDR2 FQNEAQ come from the germline V gene (reference sequence). The CDR3 sequence: CASSFKNTEAFF. In nucleotides, the CDR3 is TGTGCCAGCAGCTTTAAGAACACTGAAGCTTTCTTT.

This clonotype was seen once. This may be a read error: a much more frequent sequence differs by one nucleotide. The chain links TRBV11-1 to TRBJ2-7; 8 nucleotides align to TRBD2. This CDR3 has 14 residues. The germline V gene has CDR1 SGHAT and CDR2 FQDESV (reference sequence). CDR3 in DNA: TGTGCCAGCAGCTTGGGGACTAGTGATTACGGGCAGTACTTC. Protein product: CASSLGTSDYGQYF.

This clonotype was counted ten times or more. V usage is TRBV19 and J usage is TRBJ1-2; maybe TRBD1 (6 bases). The germline CDR1 and CDR2 sequences are LNHDA and SQIVND (reference sequence). V dropped 4 bases and J dropped 5 bases, with 14 bases sitting between them. The CDR3 consists of 14 residues. The CDR3 region has the DNA TGTGCCAGTAGTACCCCGGGGCAGGGGTATGGCTACACCTTC. Residues: CASSTPGQGYGYTF.